This T cell receptor (beta chain) was sequenced in a study of OX40 agonist ivuxolimab in advanced cancers. Across the whole study: Melanoma, hepatocellular carcinoma, head and neck or renal cell cancer occurred in dose-escalation patients. General study findings and limits: Expanded clones belonging to CD8+ T cells outnumbered, on average, those of CD4+.

The method was immunoSEQ multiplex PCR; TCRdb's version includes in-frame clones alone and lacks a portion of them. The sample includes approximately 25,000 clones, about 86% of them seen just once. Per germline, CDR1 GTSNPN and CDR2 SVGIG (reference sequence). Trimming stripped 3 bases from V and 9 bases from J, with 12 bases between. This CDR3 is 12 amino acids long. For this clone: The antigen is undetermined.

The V call is TRBV30, the J call TRBJ1-3; D may be TRBD1 (6 bases). The clonotype was recovered from an adult with an advanced solid tumor such as melanoma, head and neck, liver or kidney cancer. The sample was CD4+ or CD8+ T cells sorted from blood, taken in a trial of the OX40 agonist ivuxolimab. DNA of the CDR3: TGTGCCTGGAGATACAGGGAGACCACCATATATTTT. Amino acid sequence: CAWRYRETTIYF.